The entry below describes one TCR beta chain. These data belong to a study of blood T cell repertoires in COVID-19. At the level of the study: The United States, Italy and Spain were the sources of the acute and convalescent COVID-19 samples. T cells, B-cell-depleted T cells, or PBMCs supplied cDNA or gDNA.

The V end was cut by 5 bases, the J end by 7 bases, with 17 bases between. From germline, CDR1 is MDHEN and CDR2 SYDVKM. CDR3 length equals 14 residues. Source study methods: By means of reference gene primer amplification, nucleated cell counts were estimated. Data came from immunoSEQ multiplex PCR; TCRdb stores just in-frame clones and leaves some out. V and J calls and clone size follow that table, whereas D and trimming were derived from the DNA. The table lists about 220,000 clones, roughly four fifths of them singletons, with 4.7% in the top ten. This chain uses TRBV28 with TRBJ1-2; TRBD1 might be the D (6 bases). The TCR originated in a woman between 65 and 79 years old with acute or convalescent COVID-19. The sequencing sample was made of peripheral blood. The CDR3 DNA follows: TGTGCCAGCAGTATCGAGACAGGCATAATTGGCTACACCTTC. As protein: CASSIETGIIGYTF.